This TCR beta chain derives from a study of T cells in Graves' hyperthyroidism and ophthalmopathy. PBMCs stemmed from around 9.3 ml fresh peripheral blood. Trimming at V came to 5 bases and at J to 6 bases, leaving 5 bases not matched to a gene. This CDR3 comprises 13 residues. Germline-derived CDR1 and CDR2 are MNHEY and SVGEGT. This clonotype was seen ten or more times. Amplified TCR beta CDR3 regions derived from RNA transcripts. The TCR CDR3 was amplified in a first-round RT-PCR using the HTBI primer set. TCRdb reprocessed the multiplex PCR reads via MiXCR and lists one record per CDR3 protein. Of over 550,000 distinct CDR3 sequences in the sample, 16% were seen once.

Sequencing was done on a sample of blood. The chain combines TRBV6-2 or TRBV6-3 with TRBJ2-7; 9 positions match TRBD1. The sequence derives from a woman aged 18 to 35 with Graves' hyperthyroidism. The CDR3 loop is CASSPTGGGEQYF. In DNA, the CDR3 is TGTGCCAGCAGTCCGACAGGGGGAGGCGAGCAGTACTTC.